The clone carrying this T cell receptor beta chain has only one observation. The entry originates in a study of shared T cell receptors in the human thymus. TCRdb keeps only in-frame clones here, not all; method: immunoSEQ multiplex PCR. The table shows 700,000 or so clones, with 80% to 90% occurring only once. Trimming removed 5 bases from V and 8 bases from J; junction bases left unmatched: 17. The V gene's germline CDR1 is SGHAT and CDR2 FQNNGV. The CDR3 runs to 16 residues. These data are also associated with another study on human thymus T cells. That paper notes: Resections were taken during corrective heart surgery, and the thymus tissue came from these. What appeared biased in thymic and blood repertoires was the usage of V and J genes.

Sequencing was done on a sample of thymocytes. This clonotype originated in a girl under three years old with a congenital heart defect. The V gene is TRBV11-2, the J gene TRBJ1-2, with 7 bases aligning to TRBD1. CDR3 sequence (DNA): TGTGCCAGCAGCGATCTAAGAGCCCAGGGGGGTCGCGGCTACACCTTC. Protein sequence: CASSDLRAQGGRGYTF.